The 7 T cell receptor beta chains in this list originate from one sample, sequenced in a study of brain T cells in children with intractable seizures. Using immunoSEQ multiplex PCR, the repertoire was profiled, and TCRdb retains in-frame clones only, with some absent. Among a few hundred thousand clones listed, 93% were seen once. Specified time point: blood from clinic visit 5 months post-surgery; TSC patient then seizure free. The specimen comprised peripheral blood, sampled less than 6 months after surgery. The receptor set was obtained from a boy younger than two with tuberous sclerosis and intractable seizures.

This clone showed up just once. The chain has TRBV23-1 and TRBJ1-6; tentative D call: TRBD1 (5 bases). TRBV23-1 is placed among ORFs of uncertain function. V gave up 4 bases and J gave up 9 bases, with 13 bases separating them. There are 14 residues in the CDR3. The CDR3 bases are TGCGCCAGCAGTCGGGGCAGCTCGGGTTCACCCCTCCACTTT. It encodes CASSRGSSGSPLHF.

The chain carries TRBV5-6 and TRBJ1-2; D remains ambiguous. Trimming cost V 1 base and J 2 bases, with 9 bases left between them. Germline CDR1 is SGHDT and CDR2 is YYEEEE. There are 14 residues in the CDR3. The DNA for the CDR3 is TGTGCCAGCAGCTTGAGCTCGAAGAACTATGGCTACACCTTC. Residues: CASSLSSKNYGYTF.

This chain joins TRBV15 and TRBJ1-4; the D gene is possibly TRBD1 (5 bases). The CDR3 has 15 amino acids. Germline loops: CDR1 LNHNV, CDR2 YYDKDF (reference sequence). Trimming removed 1 base at V and 8 bases at J, with 14 bases between. This CDR3 reads CATSRVGTLDEKLFF. CDR3 in DNA: TGTGCCACCAGCAGAGTAGGGACCCTGGACGAAAAACTGTTTTTT.

J is TRBJ1-3 and V is TRBV29-1; D is uncertain. Trimming cost V 1 base and J 0 bases, with 7 bases left between them. The CDR3 loop spans 14 amino acids. Germline assignment: CDR1 SQVTM and CDR2 ANQGSEA. The CDR3 is CSVEGPDSGNTIYF. The CDR3 DNA follows: TGCAGCGTTGAAGGACCGGACTCTGGAAACACCATATATTTT.

The genes are TRBV15 and TRBJ2-7; TRBD1 matches at 7 bases. V was clipped by 1 base and J by 5 bases; unmatched bases: 29. The germline V gene encodes CDR1 LNHNV and CDR2 YYDKDF (reference sequence). This CDR3 is built from 22 residues. In DNA, the CDR3 is TGTGCCACCAGCAGAGGGCACCACATCGGTGTGAAGGGGGCGCCCCTTAGAAACGAGCAGTACTTC. This translates into CATSRGHHIGVKGAPLRNEQYF.

The chain uses TRBV9 and TRBJ2-1, with D possibly matching TRBD2 (7 bases). The V end lost 4 bases, the J end lost 7 bases, and 21 bases lay between the germline ends. The CDR3 contains 16 residues. The germline V gene encodes CDR1 SGDLS and CDR2 YYNGEE. The CDR3 DNA sequence: TGTGCCAGCAGCTCTACCCCACGGGGGGCCGGGAATGAGCAGTTCTTC. Protein sequence: CASSSTPRGAGNEQFF.

The chain employs TRBV7-6 and TRBJ2-3; the match to TRBD2 covers 8 bases. V was clipped by 3 bases and J by 6 bases; unmatched bases: 8. CDR3 length: 15 amino acids. Per germline, CDR1 SGHVS and CDR2 FNYEAQ. The CDR3 region is CASSFRGGLGDTQYF. The CDR3, as DNA: TGTGCCAGCAGCTTTCGGGGGGGCCTTGGTGATACGCAGTATTTT.